These 16 T cell receptor beta chains originate from one sample sequenced in a study of cytomegalovirus exposure and HLA in healthy donors. Clones were read by immunoSEQ multiplex PCR, and TCRdb kept only the in-frame ones, dropping some. Altogether about 190,000 clones are present, around four fifths being singletons, with the ten largest covering over 5.5%. The sample comprised PBMCs. These receptors were taken from a man between 18 and 29 years old in good health and CMV-seropositive.

This rearrangement joins TRBV6-5 to TRBJ1-2; D ambiguous. The CDR3 contains 13 residues. V was cut by 6 bases and J by 4 bases, with 12 bases left in between. Germline CDR1 and CDR2: MNHEY and SVGAGI. CDR3 sequence reads: CASSTVQAYGYTF. The CDR3 bases are TGTGCCAGCAGCACCGTTCAGGCCTATGGCTACACCTTC.

J is TRBJ2-1 and V is TRBV27, with 12 bases identical to TRBD2. Germline CDR1 MNHEY, CDR2 SMNVEV (reference sequence). This CDR3 is 15 amino acids long. The V and J ends lost 8 bases and 2 bases, in that order; junction bases with no gene match: 4. The CDR3 DNA is TGTGCCAGCCAGGGACTAGCGGGTGCCTACAATGAGCAGTTCTTC. Amino acids: CASQGLAGAYNEQFF.

J is TRBJ1-5 and V is TRBV28; no firm D call. Germline CDR1 and CDR2: MDHEN and SYDVKM. Between the trimmed V and J ends, which lost 4 bases and 3 bases, there was a span of 16 bases. The CDR3 totals 16 residues. The CDR3 region is CASSSSAGPINQPQHF. CDR3 nucleotides: TGTGCCAGCAGTTCGTCCGCAGGCCCGATCAATCAGCCCCAGCATTTT.

The chain uses TRBV7-4 and TRBJ1-2; TRBD1 might be the D (5 bases). V was trimmed by 1 base and J by 5 bases, leaving 11 bases between them. There are 14 residues in the CDR3. Germline lookup yields CDR1 SGHVT and CDR2 SQSDAQ. DNA of the CDR3: TGTGCCAGCAGCTTAGAAAGACAGATTTATGGCTACACCTTC. Amino acids: CASSLERQIYGYTF.

The rearrangement joins TRBV18 to TRBJ2-4; 8 positions match TRBD1. Germline V gives CDR1 KGHSH, CDR2 LQKENI. J gave up 9 bases and V 2 bases, and 9 bases lay outside the gene matches. The CDR3 loop spans 15 amino acids. Written as DNA, the CDR3 is TGTGCCAGCTCACCAAGGGGGACAGGAGGGAGCATTCAGTACTTC. Amino acids: CASSPRGTGGSIQYF.

This rearrangement joins TRBV7-6 to TRBJ2-1; D is unresolved. Trimming left V 4 bases short and J 1 base short, with 8 bases between. From germline, CDR1 is SGHVS and CDR2 FNYEAQ. The CDR3 runs to 14 residues. The chain's CDR3 is CASSSLRSYNEQFF. The CDR3 coding sequence is TGTGCCAGCAGCTCTCTGAGATCCTACAATGAGCAGTTCTTC.

J is TRBJ2-1 and V is TRBV7-9, with 7 bases that match TRBD2. The CDR3 contains 17 residues. V lost 4 bases to trimming and J lost 5 bases; unmatched junction nucleotides: 14. Germline CDR1 and CDR2: SEHNR and FQNEAQ (reference sequence). CDR3 sequence: CASSSRGAVAGHNEQFF. The CDR3 region has the DNA TGTGCCAGCAGCTCCCGGGGTGCGGTAGCGGGCCACAATGAGCAGTTCTTC. The full variable domain, completed using reference TRBV7-9 and TRBJ2-1, is DTGVSQNPRHKITKRGQNVTFRCDPISEHNRLYWYRQTLGQGPEFLTYFQNEAQLEKSRLLSDRFSAERPKGSFSTLEIQRTEQGDSAMYLCASSSRGAVAGHNEQFFGPGTRLTVL.

This clone was detected only a few times. The chain combines TRBV7-9 with TRBJ2-1, with 7 bases identical to TRBD2. The CDR3 contains 13 residues. Trimming cost V 6 bases and J 9 bases; bases outside gene matches: 8. Germline V CDR1 and CDR2: SEHNR, FQNEAQ (reference sequence). The CDR3, as DNA: TGTGCCAGCAGTGGACTAGGAAGGGGTGAGCAGTTCTTC. Encoded protein: CASSGLGRGEQFF.

The chain links TRBV28 to TRBJ2-5; possibly TRBD2 for D (6 bases). This CDR3 is built from 15 residues. The germline V gene encodes CDR1 MDHEN and CDR2 SYDVKM. V lost 6 bases and J lost 5, with 19 bases in between. The CDR3 nucleotides read TGTGCCAGCAGCAAAACTTCGGGGGTAGGGGAGACCCAGTACTTC. Residues: CASSKTSGVGETQYF. The entire variable domain, with the rest obtained from reference TRBV28 and TRBJ2-5, is as follows: DVKVTQSSRYLVKRTGEKVFLECVQDMDHENMFWYRQDPGLGLRLIYFSYDVKMKEKGDIPEGYSVSREKKERFSLILESASTNQTSMYLCASSKTSGVGETQYFGPGTRLLVL.

J is TRBJ2-3 and V is TRBV5-1; tentative D call: TRBD1 (6 bases). Trimming left V 0 bases short and J 2 bases short, with 13 bases between. Germline CDR1 and CDR2: SGHRS and YFSETQ. There are 16 residues in the CDR3. CDR3 coding DNA: TGCGCCAGCAGCTTGGACGGCCAGGGGTCCACAGATACGCAGTATTTT. Protein sequence: CASSLDGQGSTDTQYF.

This clone was found once. This chain links TRBV11-2 with TRBJ2-7; D may be TRBD1 (5 bases). Germline V CDR1 and CDR2: SGHAT, FQNNGV. This CDR3 has 15 amino acids. Trimming took off 5 bases at V and 0 bases at J, with 14 bases between the two ends. CDR3 nucleotide sequence: TGTGCCAGCAGCCCGGACACTCTGAGCTCCTACGAGCAGTACTTC. This encodes CASSPDTLSSYEQYF.

The chain links TRBV6-1 to TRBJ1-4; 11 bases are shared with TRBD1. The trim removed 1 base at V and 5 bases at J, leaving 9 bases unmatched. The CDR3 is made up of 18 amino acids. Germline CDR1 and CDR2: MNHNS and SASEGT. CDR3 sequence (DNA): TGTGCCAGCAGTGAAGGATTAAGGACAGGGGGCAAGAATGAAAAACTGTTTTTT. Translating gives CASSEGLRTGGKNEKLFF.

The sample holds a few counts of this clone. The CDR3 reads CASSVGRDNEQFF. Here the CDR3 DNA reads TGTGCCAGCAGCGTAGGGAGGGACAATGAGCAGTTCTTC. This chain uses TRBV9 with TRBJ2-1, with a possible D match to TRBD2 (6 bases). CDR1 and CDR2 (germline): SGDLS, YYNGEE. The length of the CDR3 is 13 residues. With 0 bases removed from V and 5 bases from J, the gap between germline ends came to 6 bases.

This chain connects TRBV6-6 to TRBJ2-7, with 11 positions matching TRBD1. CDR1 is MNHNY, CDR2 SVGAGI, per germline (reference sequence). V lost 5 bases, J lost 8 bases, and 14 bases stayed unmatched. The CDR3 extends over 16 amino acids. In DNA form, the CDR3 reads TGTGCCAGCAGTCCAAAAAACTCGGGACAGGGGGATAAGCAGTACTTC. Translation gives CASSPKNSGQGDKQYF.

The DNA for the CDR3 is TGTGCCTGGAGTTCAGGGGAGGATACGCAGTATTTT. Its translation: CAWSSGEDTQYF. This chain connects TRBV30 to TRBJ2-3; D possibly corresponds to TRBD1 (6 bases). The CDR3 is 12 amino acids. CDR1 and CDR2 (germline): GTSNPN, SVGIG (reference sequence). V was cut by 2 bases and J by 6 bases, with 9 bases left in between.

This rearrangement joins TRBV5-1 to TRBJ2-2; 11 nucleotides line up with TRBD2. This CDR3 is built from 16 residues. V lost 4 bases to trimming and J lost 1 base; unmatched junction nucleotides: 3. In germline, CDR1 is SGHRS, CDR2 YFSETQ. As DNA, the CDR3 is TGCGCCAGCAGCCCGGGACTAGCGGTGAACACCGGGGAGCTGTTTTTT. Translated: CASSPGLAVNTGELFF.